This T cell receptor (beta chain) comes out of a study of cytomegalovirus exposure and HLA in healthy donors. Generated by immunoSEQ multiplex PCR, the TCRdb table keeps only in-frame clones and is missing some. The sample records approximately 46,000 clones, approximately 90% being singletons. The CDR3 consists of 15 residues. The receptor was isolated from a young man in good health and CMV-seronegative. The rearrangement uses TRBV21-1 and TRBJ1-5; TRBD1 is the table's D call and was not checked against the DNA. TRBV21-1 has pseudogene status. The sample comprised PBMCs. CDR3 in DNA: TGTGCCAGCAGCATCGCCAGGGCCCCCAATCAGCCCCAGCATTTT. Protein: CASSIARAPNQPQHF.